Following are 20 T cell receptor beta chains from one sample sequenced in a study of blood T cell repertoires in COVID-19. The data were produced by immunoSEQ multiplex PCR, yet TCRdb's version contains in-frame clones alone and is incomplete. The table lists about 140,000 clones, roughly 87% of them singletons. The sample consisted of peripheral blood. The receptors were sampled from a man aged 65 to 79 with acute or convalescent COVID-19.

This clone came up once. The chain carries TRBV7-2 and TRBJ2-3; a weak D match, TRBD2 (7 bases). The CDR3 totals 15 residues. Germline CDR1 reads SGHTA; CDR2 reads FQGNSA. The ends were cut back, 0 bases at V and 5 bases at J, with 12 bases in the middle. CDR3 amino acids: CASSLAGGPGDTQYF. The CDR3 DNA reads TGTGCCAGCAGCTTAGCGGGGGGGCCGGGAGATACGCAGTATTTT.

The V and J genes are TRBV24-1 and TRBJ2-1; TRBD2 aligns across 8 bases. The CDR3 is made up of 15 amino acids. Germline V gene data show CDR1 as KGHDR and CDR2 as SFDVKD. With 3 bases clipped from V and 0 bases from J, the junction kept 0 bases outside the gene matches. CDR3 in DNA: TGTGCCACCAGTGATGCGGGGGGCTCCTACAATGAGCAGTTCTTC. As protein: CATSDAGGSYNEQFF.

This sequence joins TRBV5-1 and TRBJ2-1, with D unresolved. This CDR3 spans 16 amino acids. V was clipped by 2 bases and J by 0 bases, with 12 bases between them. CDR1 SGHRS and CDR2 YFSETQ come from the germline V gene. The CDR3 coding sequence is TGCGCCAGCAGCTTAACGACTCCGAGCTCCTACAATGAGCAGTTCTTC. Its protein is CASSLTTPSSYNEQFF. Filled out from reference TRBV5-1 and TRBJ2-1, the complete variable domain reads KAGVTQTPRYLIKTRGQQVTLSCSPISGHRSVSWYQQTPGQGLQFLFEYFSETQRNKGNFPGRFSGRQFSNSRSEMNVSTLELGDSALYLCASSLTTPSSYNEQFFGPGTRLTVL.

V usage is TRBV24-1 and J usage is TRBJ1-2; 9 nucleotides match TRBD1. CDR1 is KGHDR, CDR2 SFDVKD, per germline. The CDR3 is 14 amino acids. Unmatched junction bases numbered 4, after V lost 2 bases and J lost 7 bases. CDR3 sequence reads: CATSDSRDRAGYTF. The CDR3 DNA reads as TGTGCCACCAGTGATTCCCGGGACAGGGCTGGCTACACCTTC.

V usage is TRBV28 and J usage is TRBJ2-7; weak D call: TRBD1 (5 bases). CDR1 is MDHEN, CDR2 SYDVKM, per germline. This CDR3 region has 12 residues. Trimming removed 0 bases from V and 6 bases from J, with 6 bases in between. For the CDR3, the DNA is TGTGCCAGCAGTTTATGGCAGGGCGAGCAGTACTTC. Residues: CASSLWQGEQYF.

The rearrangement uses TRBV6-6 and TRBJ2-5, with 12 bases matching TRBD2. With 5 bases clipped from V and 5 bases from J, the junction kept 9 bases outside the gene matches. The CDR3 loop spans 16 amino acids. Germline lookup yields CDR1 MNHNY and CDR2 SVGAGI (reference sequence). As DNA, the CDR3 is TGTGCCAGCAGTCCTCAGACTAGCGGGGGTAGGGAGACCCAGTACTTC. It encodes CASSPQTSGGRETQYF.

The V call is TRBV29-1, the J call TRBJ2-1; perhaps TRBD2 as D (6 bases). Germline V gene data show CDR1 as SQVTM and CDR2 as ANQGSEA. This CDR3 has 14 residues. The V end lost 6 bases, the J end lost 6 bases, and 18 bases lay between the germline ends. CDR3 nucleotide sequence: TGCAGCGTGAAGCAGGGACTCCTAAGCAATGAGCAGTTCTTC. As protein: CSVKQGLLSNEQFF.

The chain joins TRBV18 to TRBJ2-5; 9 bases align to TRBD1. CDR3 length equals 15 residues. Trimming removed 2 bases from V and 2 bases from J; junction bases left unmatched: 3. Per the germline V gene, CDR1 is KGHSH and CDR2 is LQKENI. The CDR3 region is CASSPGTGRQETQYF. CDR3 DNA: TGTGCCAGCTCACCAGGGACAGGGCGGCAAGAGACCCAGTACTTC.

This clone was counted a single time. The chain couples TRBV27 to TRBJ1-2; 7 bases map to TRBD1. CDR1 and CDR2 from the germline V gene are MNHEY and SMNVEV (reference sequence). The CDR3 is 17 residues long. V gave up 6 bases and J gave up 1 base; unmatched junction bases: 14. The CDR3 loop reads CASSLGLHRGYNYGYTF. The CDR3 nucleotides read TGTGCCAGCAGCTTGGGGCTACACAGGGGATATAACTATGGCTACACCTTC.

The V and J genes are TRBV19 and TRBJ2-5, with TRBD2 matching over 10 bases. Germline lookup yields CDR1 LNHDA and CDR2 SQIVND (reference sequence). There are 16 residues in the CDR3. V shed 5 bases and J 6 bases; nucleotides not matched to a gene: 12. In DNA form, the CDR3 reads TGTGCCAGTAGTCCCGAGGTAGCGGGAGGTACGAAGACCCAGTACTTC. It yields the protein CASSPEVAGGTKTQYF.

V usage is TRBV7-9 and J usage is TRBJ2-5, with D unresolved. CDR1 is SEHNR, CDR2 FQNEAQ, per germline (reference sequence). Trimming removed 4 bases from V and 1 base from J, with 10 bases in between. This CDR3 spans 14 amino acids. CDR3 loop: CASSSTGRQETQYF. The CDR3 coding sequence is TGTGCCAGCAGCTCCACGGGTCGCCAAGAGACCCAGTACTTC.

The chain combines TRBV2 with TRBJ2-1; 12 bases agree with TRBD2. The length of the CDR3 is 17 residues. CDR1 is SNHLY, CDR2 FYNNEI, per germline. V lost 6 bases, J lost 6 bases, and 12 bases stayed unmatched. This CDR3 is CASSNRLAGAPRNEQFF. CDR3 sequence (DNA): TGTGCCAGCAGCAACAGACTAGCGGGGGCCCCGCGCAATGAGCAGTTCTTC.

This chain joins TRBV29-1 and TRBJ2-5, with 7 positions matching TRBD2. The CDR3 has 15 residues. Trimming removed 6 bases from V and 2 bases from J; junction bases left unmatched: 12. Germline lookup yields CDR1 SQVTM and CDR2 ANQGSEA. Written as DNA, the CDR3 is TGCAGCGTAGCCGTGGGGACTACAAATCAAGAGACCCAGTACTTC. As protein: CSVAVGTTNQETQYF.

V usage is TRBV7-9 and J usage is TRBJ2-7; perhaps TRBD2 as D (5 bases). The length of the CDR3 is 14 residues. Germline CDR1 reads SEHNR; CDR2 reads FQNEAQ (reference sequence). Trimming stripped 3 bases from V and 1 base from J, with 10 bases between. The CDR3 DNA follows: TGTGCCAGCAGCTTTACGGAGGTATCCTACGAGCAGTACTTC. Translated: CASSFTEVSYEQYF. Filled out from reference TRBV7-9 and TRBJ2-7, the complete variable domain reads DTGVSQNPRHKITKRGQNVTFRCDPISEHNRLYWYRQTLGQGPEFLTYFQNEAQLEKSRLLSDRFSAERPKGSFSTLEIQRTEQGDSAMYLCASSFTEVSYEQYFGPGTRLTVT.

This chain connects TRBV10-1 to TRBJ1-1; 10 nucleotides match TRBD1. The CDR3 runs to 16 residues. Unmatched junction bases numbered 6, after V lost 0 bases and J lost 5 bases. The germline V gene encodes CDR1 WNHNN and CDR2 SYGVQD (reference sequence). CDR3 nucleotide sequence: TGCGCCAGCAGTGAGTCGAGACAGGGGGCTCGAACTGAAGCTTTCTTT. This encodes CASSESRQGARTEAFF.

The J gene is TRBJ1-5, the V gene TRBV7-8; D gene uncertain. Trimming pared 3 bases from V and 2 bases from J, leaving 11 bases between. In germline, CDR1 is SGHVS, CDR2 FQNEAQ. The length of the CDR3 is 15 residues. The DNA of the CDR3 is TGTGCCAGCAGCTTCTCCGGGGTTGGCAATCAGCCCCAGCATTTT. The encoded protein is CASSFSGVGNQPQHF. Full variable domain (remainder filled in from reference TRBV7-8 and TRBJ1-5): GAGVSQSPRYKVAKRGQDVALRCDPISGHVSLFWYQQALGQGPEFLTYFQNEAQLDKSGLPSDRFFAERPEGSVSTLKIQRTQQEDSAVYLCASSFSGVGNQPQHFGDGTRLSIL.

The V and J genes are TRBV9 and TRBJ2-3; 8 bases line up with TRBD2. CDR3 length equals 16 residues. Germline V CDR1 and CDR2: SGDLS, YYNGEE. V dropped 0 bases and J dropped 3; count of bases not matched to a gene: 6. The CDR3 region has the DNA TGTGCCAGCAGCGTAGTGTTGAGCGGGGGTACAGATACGCAGTATTTT. This codes for CASSVVLSGGTDTQYF.

In its sample, this clone was seen a few times. This rearrangement joins TRBV2 to TRBJ1-4; no definite D call. This CDR3 region has 12 residues. V dropped 8 bases and J dropped 7 bases, with 11 bases sitting between them. Germline lookup yields CDR1 SNHLY and CDR2 FYNNEI. In DNA form, the CDR3 reads TGTGCCAGCGGGCATCCAGGTGAAAAACTGTTTTTT. Translating it yields CASGHPGEKLFF.

The V and J genes are TRBV7-2 and TRBJ2-1, with TRBD1 as a possible D gene (5 bases). This CDR3 spans 14 amino acids. From germline, CDR1 is SGHTA and CDR2 FQGNSA. V gave up 1 base and J gave up 7 bases, with 11 bases separating them. The CDR3 region has the DNA TGTGCCAGCAGCTTAGGGACAACCTTTAATGAGCAGTTCTTC. This codes for CASSLGTTFNEQFF.

V is TRBV19 and J is TRBJ1-1; D not certain. Trimming removed 9 bases at V and 4 bases at J, with 21 bases between. Germline loops: CDR1 LNHDA, CDR2 SQIVND (reference sequence). The CDR3 is 15 amino acids. The CDR3 sequence: CASTRHQPQSTEAFF. The DNA of the CDR3 is TGTGCCAGCACCAGACACCAACCGCAGAGCACTGAAGCTTTCTTT.